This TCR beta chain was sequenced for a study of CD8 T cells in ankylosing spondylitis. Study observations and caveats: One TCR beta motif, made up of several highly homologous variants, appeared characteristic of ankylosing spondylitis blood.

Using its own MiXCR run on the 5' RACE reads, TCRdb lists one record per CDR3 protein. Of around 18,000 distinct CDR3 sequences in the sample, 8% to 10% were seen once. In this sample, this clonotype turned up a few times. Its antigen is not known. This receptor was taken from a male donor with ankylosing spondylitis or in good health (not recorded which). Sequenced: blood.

CDR3 loop: CSAHGYTF. CDR3 DNA: TGCAGTGCCCACGGCTACACCTTC. V gene TRBV20-1 combines with J gene TRBJ1-2; no clear D gene. V shed 6 bases and J shed 8 bases, with 4 bases lying between them. Germline CDR1 is DFQATT and CDR2 is SNEGSKA (reference sequence). CDR3 length equals 8 residues.